These T cell receptor beta chains were read from a single sample in a study of T-cell memory formation after mild COVID-19. TCRdb reanalysed the 5' RACE reads using MiXCR and keeps one entry per CDR3 protein. The sample lists approximately 570,000 distinct CDR3 sequences; roughly 17% were seen once. Sequencing input: PBMCs or a T cell subset sorted from them (not recorded which). These receptors were obtained from an adult woman who had mild COVID-19 (a few samples of this study predate the infection). Cell type and time point are not known. CDR3s leave out the opening cysteine and the closing phenylalanine or tryptophan. Some rows have no size entry. The others give once, few or many, or a class for an expanded clone.

- TRBV15 ATSRVEQNYGYT
- TRBV6-5 ASNDRETDTQY
few TRBV20-1 SASIASGRRSEQF
few TRBV7-8 ASSAGAAGGPQETQY
- TRBV24-1 ATSETGRGRSYNEQF
- TRBV6-1 ASSAGPGLDMEKLF
few TRBV7-6 ASSPGTSGSGGTGELF
few TRBV4-1 ASSQGIDQTIEAF
few TRBV5-4 ASSFFSGKGNEQF
few TRBV7-3 ASSWDRRENTEAF
- TRBV20-1 SAEPDSNQPQH
- TRBV5-1 ASSFNGELF
- TRBV10-3 AITQGQNQPYEQY
- TRBV3-1 ASSQASAPGTQY
many TRBV7-7 ASSLGTSQETQY
few TRBV7-7 ASSSLVGTGVETQY
- TRBV2 ASSEQAGAYEQY
- TRBV13 ASSPSGISFNNEQF
few TRBV6-2/TRBV6-3 ASRDPGSGANVLT
few TRBV4-3 ASSQEGTGRYYNEQF
- TRBV12-3/TRBV12-4 ASSFVTGESEKLF
many TRBV18 ASSPPRSQETQY
few TRBV9 ASSPFTRSRDSYNEQF
- TRBV14 ASSPHRGTPIYNEQF
- TRBV29-1 SVESDSSSYEQY
few TRBV29-1 SVDRGLNYGYT
- TRBV9 ASSRGQGARAPEAF
few TRBV19 ASSKSDRTDTQY
- TRBV3-1 ASSQARASGTFPYEQY
few TRBV6-2/TRBV6-3 ASSHGGAWNEQF
- TRBV5-5 ASSLYNPEPYNEQF
- TRBV6-4 ASSDGTDTQY
few TRBV27 ASNGLAGAPYEQY
- TRBV25-1 ASSAIDRYSYEQY
- TRBV7-2 ASSSGQGFSEQY
many TRBV6-2/TRBV6-3 ASSYSLSGAREQY
- TRBV24-1 ATSDAPGSEARETQY
- TRBV18 ASSPGLGGANTEAF
- TRBV29-1 SVAEGPTDTQY
- TRBV4-1 ASSQGDGTEAF